These 25 T cell receptor delta chains were sequenced from one sample in a study of gamma-delta chains in newborns, infants, children. TCRdb reanalyzed the reads using CATT. The sample lists approximately 4,000 delta-chain clones, about 40% occurring once. The sample in question was blood, obtained at week 6. All receptors derive from a child who was a newborn, infant or young child, either healthy, febrile or measles-vaccinated (not recorded which).

This clone is medium-sized within its sample. This CDR3 is CALGELRTGGYTDKLIF. CDR3 nucleotide sequence: TGTGCTCTTGGGGAACTGAGGACTGGGGGATACACCGATAAACTCATCTTT. V gene TRDV1 combines with J gene TRDJ1; the match to TRDD3 covers 10 bases. CDR1 and CDR2 from the germline V gene are TSWWSYY and QGS. The CDR3 has 17 amino acids. The V gene end was trimmed by 0 bases and the J gene end by 0 bases; junction bases not matched to a gene: 4.

This clone is deemed medium-sized. J is TRDJ1 and V is TRDV3; D call uncertain. CDR3 length: 13 amino acids. V lost 4 bases and J lost 4, with 16 bases in between. CDR1 and CDR2 (germline): TVYSNPD, GDNSRS (reference sequence). This chain's CDR3 is CASGTVFIDKLIF. CDR3 coding DNA: TGTGCCTCCGGTACTGTCTTCATCGATAAACTCATCTTT.

As regards this clone: The junction and the germline gene differ at one end; a read error may be behind it. This sample includes further DNA sequences coding for the same CDR3. The rearrangement links TRDV1 to TRDJ1; 8 positions agree with TRDD3. Per germline, CDR1 TSWWSYY and CDR2 QGS. The CDR3 contains 22 residues. CDR3 nucleotides: TGTGCACTTGGGGCCACCCCCCTCCCTACTGTGAACTGGGGGCTTTACACCGATAAACTCATCTTT. This translates into CALGATPLPTVNWGLYTDKLIF.

This clone turned up a few times. The rearrangement joins TRDV1 to TRDJ2; D perhaps matches TRDD2 (9 bases). Germline CDR1 TSWWSYY, CDR2 QGS. Trimming removed 5 bases from V and 3 bases from J, with 31 bases in between. This CDR3 is 21 amino acids long. Here the CDR3 reads CALGFLPTLILGAEMTAQLFF. CDR3 in DNA: TGTGCTCTTGGGTTCCTTCCTACCCTTATACTGGGGGCTGAGATGACAGCACAACTCTTCTTT.

V usage is TRDV1 and J usage is TRDJ1; 8 nucleotides align to TRDD3. CDR3 length equals 20 residues. Germline CDR1 is TSWWSYY and CDR2 is QGS. Trimming took 2 bases from V and 0 from J; bases not matched to a gene: 17. The CDR3 sequence is CALGESLPHRTGGHTDKLIF. CDR3 nucleotides: TGTGCTCTTGGGGAAAGTCTTCCTCACCGTACTGGGGGTCACACCGATAAACTCATCTTT.

Turning to this clone: A much larger clone lies a single base off, so this may be a read error. Other DNA sequences in this sample translate to the same CDR3. This sequence joins TRDV2 and TRDJ3, with 11 bases that match TRDD3. Germline values: CDR1 GEAIGNYY, CDR2 EKD. This CDR3 is built from 19 residues. In DNA, the CDR3 is TGTGCCTGTGACAAGGTACTGGGGGATAGCTCCTGGGACGCCCGACAGATGTTTTTC. The encoded protein is CACDKVLGDSSWDARQMFF.

Concerning this clone itself: One base away lies a much larger clone, so this may be a sequencing read error. This specimen includes other DNA sequences encoding the same CDR3. The J gene is TRDJ1, the V gene TRAV38-2/DV8, with TRDD3 matching 13 bases. The CDR3 covers 20 residues. The germline CDR1 and CDR2 sequences are TSESDYY and QEAYKQQN. CDR3 bases: TGCGCTTTCATGTCTACTGCATTTACTGGGGGATACGCGGTCACCGATAAACTCATCTTT. Its translation: CAFMSTAFTGGYAVTDKLIF.

This clone was detected only a few times. The genes are TRDV2 and TRDJ3; D possibly corresponds to TRDD3 (6 bases). The CDR3 loop spans 16 amino acids. V lost 3 bases and J lost 0, with 8 bases in between. CDR1 is GEAIGNYY, CDR2 EKD, per germline. DNA for the CDR3: TGTGCCTGTGACGTACTGGGCTCCTGGGACACCCGACAGATGTTTTTC. Translated, it gives CACDVLGSWDTRQMFF.

J is TRDJ1 and V is TRDV1; D is ambiguous. CDR1 and CDR2 (germline): TSWWSYY, QGS. The CDR3 is 15 residues long. V gave up 5 bases and J gave up 0 bases, with 13 bases separating them. The CDR3 nucleotides are TGTGCTCTTGGGCCCTCTACAGGGTACACCGATAAACTCATCTTT. This codes for CALGPSTGYTDKLIF.

This clone was observed a few times. The sample holds other DNA sequences that translate to the same CDR3. The chain combines TRDV1 with TRDJ1; tentatively, D is TRDD2 or TRDD3 (6 bases each). Germline values: CDR1 TSWWSYY, CDR2 QGS. The CDR3 covers 21 residues. V shed 0 bases and J shed 7 bases, with 33 bases lying between them. As DNA, the CDR3 is TGTGCTCTTGGGGAACTAGGGGGCCCCTCCTACCTAGTACTGGGCCTTGCTAAACTCATCTTT. Translated: CALGELGGPSYLVLGLAKLIF.

This clone was seen more than once but under ten times. The gene calls are TRDV2 and TRDJ3, with TRDD3 identical over 7 bases. CDR1 and CDR2 (germline): GEAIGNYY, EKD. This CDR3 spans 17 amino acids. Trimming removed 3 bases from V and 1 base from J; junction bases left unmatched: 5. CDR3 sequence: CACDGTGVSWDTRQMFF. The CDR3 nucleotides read TGTGCCTGTGACGGTACTGGGGTTTCCTGGGACACCCGACAGATGTTTTTC.

In this sample, this clone turned up a few times. The chain links TRDV1 to TRDJ1, with D unclear. Germline V gene data show CDR1 as TSWWSYY and CDR2 as QGS. V dropped 2 bases and J dropped 6 bases, with 25 bases sitting between them. The CDR3 has 18 residues. CDR3 protein: CALGEEAASPSVGHKLIF. The CDR3 DNA sequence: TGTGCTCTTGGGGAAGAAGCCGCCTCCCCGTCCGTTGGGCATAAACTCATCTTT.

Comments on this clone: A far larger clone lies a single base away; this is likely a read error. V and J are TRDV2 and TRDJ2, with 10 bases fitting TRDD3. The CDR3 covers 14 residues. V lost 5 bases, J lost 5 bases, and 4 bases stayed unmatched. From germline, CDR1 is GEAIGNYY and CDR2 EKD. CDR3 DNA: TGTGCCTGTGGCATACTGGGGGATACAGCACAACTCTTCTTT. Its protein is CACGILGDTAQLFF.

The V call is TRDV2, the J call TRDJ1, with TRDD3 identical over 12 bases. Germline values: CDR1 GEAIGNYY, CDR2 EKD. Unmatched junction bases numbered 11, after V lost 3 bases and J lost 1 base. This CDR3 is 18 amino acids long. Written as DNA, the CDR3 is TGTGCCTGTGACCTTCTCGTACTGGGGGATACAGCCACCGATAAACTCATCTTT. Translation gives CACDLLVLGDTATDKLIF.

Points on this clone: A read error is possible here, since a much larger clone lies one base away. The chain carries TRDV2 and TRDJ1, with TRDD3 identical over 10 bases. The CDR3 runs to 16 residues. The germline gives CDR1 GEAIGNYY, CDR2 EKD. The CDR3 loop is CACGTVGGIRTDKLIF. The CDR3 DNA follows: TGTGCCTGTGGCACCGTAGGGGGGATACGCACCGATAAACTCATCTTT.

The chain is built from TRDV1 and TRDJ1, with D perhaps given as TRDD2 or TRDD3 (7 bases each). This CDR3 region has 24 residues. CDR1 is TSWWSYY and CDR2 is QGS in the germline V gene. Trimming removed 1 base from V and 0 bases from J, with 36 bases in between. CDR3: CALGERGRNFLIRLGISYTDKLIF. CDR3 DNA sequence: TGTGCTCTTGGGGAACGTGGAAGGAACTTCCTAATTAGACTGGGGATCTCGTACACCGATAAACTCATCTTT.

This clone came up a few times. This chain links TRDV1 with TRDJ1; 12 bases align to TRDD3. The germline V gene has CDR1 TSWWSYY and CDR2 QGS. The CDR3 has 19 amino acids. V lost 0 bases and J lost 0; bases outside the gene matches: 8. The CDR3 region is CALGELWTGGYTYTDKLIF. CDR3 sequence (DNA): TGTGCTCTTGGGGAACTTTGGACTGGGGGATACACGTACACCGATAAACTCATCTTT.

The chain couples TRDV3 to TRDJ1, with D perhaps TRDD2 (6 bases). The CDR3 has 14 residues. The V end was cut by 3 bases, the J end by 9 bases, with 23 bases between. Germline lookup yields CDR1 TVYSNPD and CDR2 GDNSRS (reference sequence). The CDR3 loop is CALPLPAFPPELIF. In DNA, the CDR3 is TGTGCCTTACCCCTACCCGCCTTCCCTCCTGAACTCATCTTT.

By proportion, this clone is large. V usage is TRDV1 and J usage is TRDJ1; D might be TRDD2 (5 bases). CDR1 TSWWSYY and CDR2 QGS come from the germline V gene. The CDR3 sequence is 16 residues long. V gave up 1 base and J gave up 0 bases, with 12 bases separating them. This CDR3 is CALGEPYRRNTDKLIF. The CDR3 nucleotides are TGTGCTCTTGGGGAACCCTACCGGAGAAACACCGATAAACTCATCTTT.

This clone was seen a single time. A read error may produce the germline difference seen at one junction end. The chain recombines TRDV2 with TRDJ3; TRDD3 matches at 7 bases. Per the germline V gene, CDR1 is GEAIGNYY and CDR2 is EKD. CDR3 size: 17 residues. The CDR3 loop reads CACDTAGGSWDARQMFF. DNA of the CDR3: TGTGCCTGTGACACGGCTGGGGGCTCCTGGGACGCCCGACAGATGTTCTTC.

With respect to this clone: Distinct nucleotide sequences in the sample also encode this CDR3. The chain joins TRDV1 to TRDJ1; TRDD3 matches at 8 bases. CDR3 length equals 24 residues. Germline CDR1 is TSWWSYY and CDR2 is QGS. The J segment lost 0 bases and the V segment lost 0 bases, leaving 27 bases of the junction unmatched. The CDR3 DNA reads TGTGCTCTTGGGGAACTAGGGAGGGCTTTCGCTTTTTTCCCTACTGGGGGGTACACCGATAAACTCATCTTT. Protein product: CALGELGRAFAFFPTGGYTDKLIF.

This clone has just a few counts. The V gene is TRDV1, the J gene TRDJ1; possibly TRDD2 for D (5 bases). Trimming shortened V by 0 bases and J by 8 bases, and 19 bases separated the two germline ends. Per the germline V gene, CDR1 is TSWWSYY and CDR2 is QGS. The CDR3 has 16 residues. The CDR3 loop is CALGELPLPLALKLIF. The CDR3 DNA is TGTGCTCTTGGGGAACTGCCTCTTCCCCTTGCACTAAAACTCATCTTT.

Regarding this clone: A single base separates this from a much larger clone, so it may be a read error. CDR3 residues: CACDTVASRDELIF. In DNA form, the CDR3 reads TGTGCCTGTGACACCGTAGCCTCTAGAGATGAACTCATCTTT. The chain is built from TRDV2 and TRDJ1; D uncertain. The CDR3 contains 14 residues. CDR1 is GEAIGNYY, CDR2 EKD, per germline. The V gene lost 0 bases and the J gene lost 9 bases, with 16 bases spanning the gap.

The gene calls are TRDV2 and TRDJ3, with D possibly being TRDD3 (6 bases). With 0 bases removed from V and 0 bases from J, the gap between germline ends came to 14 bases. The germline V gene has CDR1 GEAIGNYY and CDR2 EKD. The CDR3 runs to 19 residues. The CDR3 reads CACDTVVGVFSWDTRQMFF. DNA of the CDR3: TGTGCCTGTGACACCGTGGTGGGGGTTTTCTCCTGGGACACCCGACAGATGTTTTTC.

About this clone itself: Within the sample, other DNA sequences also encode this same CDR3. The chain carries TRDV2 and TRDJ3; 12 bases fit TRDD3. Germline CDR1 and CDR2: GEAIGNYY and EKD. The V segment lost 2 bases and the J segment 15 bases; nucleotides outside the gene matches: 13. This CDR3 region has 17 residues. CDR3 bases: TGTGCCTGTGACAGTACTGGGGGATACTGGGACGCCCAACAGATGTTTTTC. This translates into CACDSTGGYWDAQQMFF.